One T cell receptor beta chain is described in this entry. Its binding antigen is unknown. Base qualities are missing; no much larger clone stands one base away. Each donor gave one peripheral blood draw, roughly 120 mL on average, collected into heparinised tubes. A BD FACSAria II was used to sort naive, central memory, regulatory and stem cell-like memory CD4+ T cells with a panel that included CD45RO, CCR7, CD25, CD127, CD95 and CD27. Purity was above 95% for every sorted population. PBMCs were separated immediately by Lymphoprep density gradient centrifugation and were stained directly, without being cultured. Samples were stained and sorted in pairs, with one healthy donor and one patient per experiment, so that batch effects were minimized. The CDR3 covers 14 residues, taking in both the cysteine and the phenylalanine. Of all the DNA, just the CDR3 is kept, 42 bases in frame from base 1. The junction shows trimming of 1 base on V and 3 bases on J, plus 9 bases between the germline ends. CDR1 and CDR2, looked up from the germline V gene, are SGHTA and FQGNSA.

The data stem from a study of beta chain features in type 1 diabetes (dated by TCRdb to 2017 to 2018). About the full investigation: No differences in mean age, gender distribution, total cell number or subset yield were found between patients and healthy donors. A total of about 110,000,000 sorted cells were examined across all samples, and a strong correlation was observed between cell number per subset and RNA yield. The study compared TCRB repertoires of sorted circulating CD4+ T cell subsets between recently diagnosed type 1 diabetes patients and matched healthy donors. Naive and central memory subsets were obtained from all 28 donors, but regulatory and stem cell-like memory subsets were isolated from only 8 patients and roughly 8 healthy donors.

The paper's findings and limits, for the study overall: Naive, central memory and regulatory TCRB repertoires appeared to be more similar among patients than among healthy donors. Sequencing cDNA rather than genomic DNA could over-represent highly expressing activated cells, although activation and CD3 levels did not differ between groups. Fewer insertions and more nucleotide deletions at VDJ recombination sites were observed in patients with type 1 diabetes, implying thymic rearrangement abnormalities. PCR may preferentially amplify shorter templates, but because patient and control samples were amplified and corrected together, any resulting skew would affect both groups equally. A moderate but significant shortening of TCRB CDR3 length was observed in type 1 diabetes patients in all four CD4+ subsets. Only small numbers of individuals were included in the HLA sub-analyses, which left unresolved whether HLA type had any influence on TCRB rearrangement.

The entire isolated RNA was reverse transcribed using the High Capacity cDNA Reverse Transcription Kit, and thus expressed TCRB transcripts were sequenced. Deep immunoSEQ sequencing was applied to naive, central memory and regulatory T cell samples, giving an average of around 4 million total reads per sample. After sorted cells were lysed in RLT buffer, RNA was extracted with DNase-treated RNeasy Micro or Mini kits, with the choice depending on cell number. To prevent cross-contamination, every cell subset was processed on its own, while patient and healthy donor samples were processed together. Using the immunoSEQ multiplex PCR, TCRB sequences were amplified from cDNA into 87-bp fragments spanning the CDR3 region. Sequencing of the amplicons was performed on the Illumina HiSeq platform. Per the authors' processing: PCR bias was computationally corrected using synthetic template baselines, reads within Hamming distance 2 were collapsed, and singletons that could not be merged were discarded. By aligning reads against IMGT, V, D and J genes, CDR3 length, and insertions or deletions at six rearrangement sites were assigned. Within each subset, clonotype counts were normalized to sorted cell number, and only after that were true diversity and Gini coefficients computed with the tcR R package. Repertoire sharing was quantified using the overlap coefficient calculated on TCRB nucleotide sequences. Entries here come from immuneACCESS through TCRdb and include only in-frame sequences with V and J called. Some clones fail to appear in such tables; in the studies checked, an unresolved V gene covers under half of the shortfall, and the cause of the remainder is unknown. The D gene and trimming were derived from the DNA, and the V and J assignments and clone size from that table. Here the sample has 130,000 to 150,000 clones; about 7.1% occur a single time. Clones ranked in the top ten supply more than 1.1% of the sample.

The clonotype originates from a woman aged 30 to 39 in good health. The rearrangement joined TRBV7-2 to TRBJ2-5, with the D segment identity uncertain. The specimen was central memory CD4+ T cells from blood. The DNA reads as follows: TGTGCCAGCAGCTTAGGGGCCAGGAAAGAGACCCAGTACTTC. Its protein product is CASSLGARKETQYF. Here the CDR3 is joined to the reference TRBV7-2 and TRBJ2-5 genes, and the full variable domain is: GAGVSQSPSNKVTEKGKDVELRCDPISGHTALYWYRQSLGQGLEFLIYFQGNSAPDKSGLPSDRFSAERTGGSVSTLTIQRTQQEDSAVYLCASSLGARKETQYFGPGTRLLVL.